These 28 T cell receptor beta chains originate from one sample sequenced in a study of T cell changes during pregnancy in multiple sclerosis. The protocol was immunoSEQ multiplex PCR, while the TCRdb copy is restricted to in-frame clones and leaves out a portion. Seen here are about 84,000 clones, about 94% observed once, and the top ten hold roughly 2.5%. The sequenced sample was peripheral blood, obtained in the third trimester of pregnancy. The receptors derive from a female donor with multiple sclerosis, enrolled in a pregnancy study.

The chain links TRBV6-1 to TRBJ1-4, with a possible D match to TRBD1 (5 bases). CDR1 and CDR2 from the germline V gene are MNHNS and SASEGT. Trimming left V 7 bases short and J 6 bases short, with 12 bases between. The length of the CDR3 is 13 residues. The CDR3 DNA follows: TGTGCCAGCATGTTCAGGGATTATGAAAAACTGTTTTTT. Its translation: CASMFRDYEKLFF.

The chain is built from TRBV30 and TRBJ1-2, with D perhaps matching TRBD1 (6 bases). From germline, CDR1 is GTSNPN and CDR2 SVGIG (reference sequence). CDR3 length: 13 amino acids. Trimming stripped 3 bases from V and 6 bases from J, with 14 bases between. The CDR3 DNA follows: TGTGCCTGGAGCCAAACAGGGATCCATGGCTACACCTTC. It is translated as CAWSQTGIHGYTF. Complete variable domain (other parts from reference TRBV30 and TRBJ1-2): SQTIHQWPATLVQPVGSPLSLECTVEGTSNPNLYWYRQAAGRGLQLLFYSVGIGQISSEVPQNLSASRPQDRQFILSSKKLLLSDSGFYLCAWSQTGIHGYTFGSGTRLTVV.

The CDR3 DNA reads as TGTGCCAGCAGCGGCGGGACAGGGGCTCGGTCACCCCTCCACTTT. Translated: CASSGGTGARSPLHF. The chain combines TRBV5-6 with TRBJ1-6, with TRBD1 identical over 10 bases. Germline V lookup: CDR1 SGHDT, CDR2 YYEEEE. The CDR3 loop spans 15 amino acids. V lost 4 bases to trimming and J lost 10 bases; unmatched junction nucleotides: 8.

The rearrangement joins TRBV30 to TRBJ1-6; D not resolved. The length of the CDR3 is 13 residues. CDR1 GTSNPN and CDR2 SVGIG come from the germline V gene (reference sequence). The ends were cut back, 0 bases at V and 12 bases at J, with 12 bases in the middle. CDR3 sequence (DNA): TGTGCCTGGAGTGTCGGATTGACTCAACCCCTCCACTTT. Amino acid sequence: CAWSVGLTQPLHF.

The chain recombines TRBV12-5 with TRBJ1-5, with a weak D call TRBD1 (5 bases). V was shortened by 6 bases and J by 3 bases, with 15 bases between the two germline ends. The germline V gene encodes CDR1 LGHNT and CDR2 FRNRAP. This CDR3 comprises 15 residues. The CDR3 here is CASGGRGGSNQPQHF. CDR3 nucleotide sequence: TGTGCTAGTGGCGGTCGGGGGGGGTCCAATCAGCCCCAGCATTTT.

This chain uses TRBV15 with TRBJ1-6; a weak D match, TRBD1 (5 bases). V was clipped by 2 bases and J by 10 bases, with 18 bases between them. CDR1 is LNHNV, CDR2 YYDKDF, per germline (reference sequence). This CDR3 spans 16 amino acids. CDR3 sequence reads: CATSRPNGGGYSPLHF. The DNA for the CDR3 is TGTGCCACCAGCAGACCCAATGGGGGGGGGTACTCACCCCTCCACTTT.

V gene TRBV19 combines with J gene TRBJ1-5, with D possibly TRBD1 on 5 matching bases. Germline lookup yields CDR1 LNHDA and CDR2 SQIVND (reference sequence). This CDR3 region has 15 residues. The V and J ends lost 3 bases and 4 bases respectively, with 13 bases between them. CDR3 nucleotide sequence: TGTGCCAGTAGTATTGGAAGGGGCCCAAATCAGCCCCAGCATTTT. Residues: CASSIGRGPNQPQHF.

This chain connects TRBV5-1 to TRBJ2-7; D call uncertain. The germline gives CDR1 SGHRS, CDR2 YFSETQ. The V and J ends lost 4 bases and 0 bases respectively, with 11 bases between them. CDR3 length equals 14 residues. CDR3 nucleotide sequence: TGCGCCAGCAGCCTAGACGTCAGCTCCTACGAGCAGTACTTC. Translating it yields CASSLDVSSYEQYF.

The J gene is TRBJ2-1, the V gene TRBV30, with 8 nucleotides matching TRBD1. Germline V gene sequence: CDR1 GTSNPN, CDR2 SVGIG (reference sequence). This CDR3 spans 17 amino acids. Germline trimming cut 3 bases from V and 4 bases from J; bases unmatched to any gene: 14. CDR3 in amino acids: CAWSGQGAVGRYNEQFF. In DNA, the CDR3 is TGTGCCTGGAGCGGTCAGGGGGCTGTGGGGAGGTACAATGAGCAGTTCTTC.

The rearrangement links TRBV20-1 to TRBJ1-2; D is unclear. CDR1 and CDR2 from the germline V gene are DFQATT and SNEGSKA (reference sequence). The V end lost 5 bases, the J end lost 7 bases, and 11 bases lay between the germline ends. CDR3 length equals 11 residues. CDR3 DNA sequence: TGCAGTGCTGGGCTAGCTTCTGGCTACACCTTC. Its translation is CSAGLASGYTF.

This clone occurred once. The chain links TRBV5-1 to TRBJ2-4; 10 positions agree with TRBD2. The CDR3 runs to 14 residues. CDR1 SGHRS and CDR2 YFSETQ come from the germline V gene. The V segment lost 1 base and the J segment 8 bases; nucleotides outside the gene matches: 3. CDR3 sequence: CASSLSSGGDIQYF. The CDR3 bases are TGCGCCAGCAGCTTGTCTAGCGGGGGTGACATTCAGTACTTC.

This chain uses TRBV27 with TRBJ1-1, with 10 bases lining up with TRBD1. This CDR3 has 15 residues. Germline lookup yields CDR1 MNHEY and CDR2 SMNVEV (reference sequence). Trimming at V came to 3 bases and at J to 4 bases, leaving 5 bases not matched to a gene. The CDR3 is CASSFGTGVATEAFF. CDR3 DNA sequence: TGTGCCAGCAGTTTCGGGACAGGGGTCGCCACTGAAGCTTTCTTT.

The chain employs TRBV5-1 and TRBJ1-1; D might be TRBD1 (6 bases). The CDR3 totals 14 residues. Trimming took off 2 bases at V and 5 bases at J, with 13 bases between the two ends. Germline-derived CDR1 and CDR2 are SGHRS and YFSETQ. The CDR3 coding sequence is TGCGCCAGCAGCTTACAGGGTCTGGGTACTGAAGCTTTCTTT. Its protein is CASSLQGLGTEAFF.

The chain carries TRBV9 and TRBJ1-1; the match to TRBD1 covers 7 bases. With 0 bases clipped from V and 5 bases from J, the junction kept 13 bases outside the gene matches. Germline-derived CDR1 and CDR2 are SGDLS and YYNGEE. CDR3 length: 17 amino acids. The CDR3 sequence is CASSVGWDSPIKTEAFF. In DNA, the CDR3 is TGTGCCAGCAGCGTAGGTTGGGACAGCCCAATTAAGACTGAAGCTTTCTTT. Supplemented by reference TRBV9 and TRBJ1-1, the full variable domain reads DSGVTQTPKHLITATGQRVTLRCSPRSGDLSVYWYQQSLDQGLQFLIQYYNGEERAKGNILERFSAQQFPDLHSELNLSSLELGDSALYFCASSVGWDSPIKTEAFFGQGTRLTVV.

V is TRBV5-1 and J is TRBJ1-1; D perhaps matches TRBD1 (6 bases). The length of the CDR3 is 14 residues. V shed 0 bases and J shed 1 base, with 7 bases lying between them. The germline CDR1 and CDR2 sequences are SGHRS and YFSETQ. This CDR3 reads CASSLVGGNTEAFF. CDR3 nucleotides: TGCGCCAGCAGCTTGGTAGGGGGGAACACTGAAGCTTTCTTT. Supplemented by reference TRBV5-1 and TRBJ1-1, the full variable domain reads KAGVTQTPRYLIKTRGQQVTLSCSPISGHRSVSWYQQTPGQGLQFLFEYFSETQRNKGNFPGRFSGRQFSNSRSEMNVSTLELGDSALYLCASSLVGGNTEAFFGQGTRLTVV.

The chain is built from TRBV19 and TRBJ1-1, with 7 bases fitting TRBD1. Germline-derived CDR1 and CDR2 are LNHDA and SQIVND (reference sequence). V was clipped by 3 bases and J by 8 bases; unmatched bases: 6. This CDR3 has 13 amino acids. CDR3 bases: TGTGCCAGTAGTATCGCCGGGACAGCCGAAGCTTTCTTT. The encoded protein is CASSIAGTAEAFF.

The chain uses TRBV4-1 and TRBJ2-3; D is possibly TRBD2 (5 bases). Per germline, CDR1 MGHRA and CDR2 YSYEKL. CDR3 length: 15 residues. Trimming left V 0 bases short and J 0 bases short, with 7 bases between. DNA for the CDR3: TGCGCCAGCAGCCAAGACACGGGGAGCACAGATACGCAGTATTTT. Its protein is CASSQDTGSTDTQYF.

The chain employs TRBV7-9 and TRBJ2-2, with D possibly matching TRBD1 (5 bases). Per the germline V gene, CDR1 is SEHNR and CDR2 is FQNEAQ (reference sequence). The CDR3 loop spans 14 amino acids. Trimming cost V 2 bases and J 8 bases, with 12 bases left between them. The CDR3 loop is CASSLRQSRGELFF. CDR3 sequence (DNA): TGTGCCAGCAGCTTAAGACAGTCTCGTGGGGAGCTGTTTTTT.

CDR3 region: CASSLREYQPQHF. For the CDR3, the DNA is TGTGCCAGCAGCTTAAGGGAGTATCAGCCCCAGCATTTT. The V call is TRBV7-9, the J call TRBJ1-5; D is unresolved. The ends were cut back, 2 bases at V and 5 bases at J, with 7 bases in the middle. CDR3 size: 13 residues. Per germline, CDR1 SEHNR and CDR2 FQNEAQ (reference sequence).

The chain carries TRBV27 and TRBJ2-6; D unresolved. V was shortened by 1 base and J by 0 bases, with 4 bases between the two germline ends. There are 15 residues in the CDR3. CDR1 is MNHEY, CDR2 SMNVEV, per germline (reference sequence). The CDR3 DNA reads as TGTGCCAGCAGTTTATTCTCCTCTGGGGCCAACGTCCTGACTTTC. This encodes CASSLFSSGANVLTF.

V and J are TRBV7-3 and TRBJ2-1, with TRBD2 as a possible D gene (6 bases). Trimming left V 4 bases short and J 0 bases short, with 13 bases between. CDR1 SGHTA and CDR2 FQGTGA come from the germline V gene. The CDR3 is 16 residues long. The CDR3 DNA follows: TGTGCCAGCAGCTCTTCTAGCGTGAGCTCCTACAATGAGCAGTTCTTC. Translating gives CASSSSSVSSYNEQFF.

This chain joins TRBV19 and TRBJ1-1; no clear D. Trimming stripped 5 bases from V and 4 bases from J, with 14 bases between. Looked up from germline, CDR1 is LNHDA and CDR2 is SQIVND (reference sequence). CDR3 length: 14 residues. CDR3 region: CASSPGGDGTEAFF. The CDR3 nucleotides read TGTGCCAGTAGTCCCGGCGGCGACGGCACTGAAGCTTTCTTT.

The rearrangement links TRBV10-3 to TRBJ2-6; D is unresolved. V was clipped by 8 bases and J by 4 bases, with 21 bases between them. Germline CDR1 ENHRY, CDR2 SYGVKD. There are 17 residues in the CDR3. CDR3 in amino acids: CAISDTDLRRGANVLTF. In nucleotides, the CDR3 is TGTGCCATCTCAGACACAGACCTCCGGCGCGGGGCCAACGTCCTGACTTTC.

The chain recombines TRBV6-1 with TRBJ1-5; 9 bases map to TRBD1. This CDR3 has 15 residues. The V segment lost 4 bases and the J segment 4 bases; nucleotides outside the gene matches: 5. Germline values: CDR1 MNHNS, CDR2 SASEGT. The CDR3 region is CASSGGTGRNQPQHF. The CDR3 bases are TGTGCCAGCAGTGGGGGGACAGGGCGGAATCAGCCCCAGCATTTT.

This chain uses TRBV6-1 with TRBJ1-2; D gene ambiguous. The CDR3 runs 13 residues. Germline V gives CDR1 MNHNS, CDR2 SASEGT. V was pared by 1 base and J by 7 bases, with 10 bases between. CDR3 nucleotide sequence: TGTGCCAGCAGTGAAGGCTTAAGCGGTGGCTACACCTTC. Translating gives CASSEGLSGGYTF.

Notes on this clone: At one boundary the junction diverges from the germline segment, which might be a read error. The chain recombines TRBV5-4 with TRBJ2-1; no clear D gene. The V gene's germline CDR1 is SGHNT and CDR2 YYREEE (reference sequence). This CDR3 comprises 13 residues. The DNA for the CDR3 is TGTGCCAGCAGCTTGGTCGGTAGCAATAAGCAGTTCTTC. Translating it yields CASSLVGSNKQFF.

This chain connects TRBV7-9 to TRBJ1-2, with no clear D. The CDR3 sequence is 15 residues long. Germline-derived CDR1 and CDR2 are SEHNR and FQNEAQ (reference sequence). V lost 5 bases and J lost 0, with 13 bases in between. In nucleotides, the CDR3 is TGTGCCAGCAGCCGTGAGGATCCTTCTAACTATGGCTACACCTTC. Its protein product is CASSREDPSNYGYTF. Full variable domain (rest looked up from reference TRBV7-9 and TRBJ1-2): DTGVSQNPRHKITKRGQNVTFRCDPISEHNRLYWYRQTLGQGPEFLTYFQNEAQLEKSRLLSDRFSAERPKGSFSTLEIQRTEQGDSAMYLCASSREDPSNYGYTFGSGTRLTVV.

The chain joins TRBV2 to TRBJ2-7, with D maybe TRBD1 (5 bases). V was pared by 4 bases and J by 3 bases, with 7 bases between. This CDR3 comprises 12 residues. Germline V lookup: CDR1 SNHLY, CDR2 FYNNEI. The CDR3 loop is CASSAGNYEQYF. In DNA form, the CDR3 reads TGTGCCAGCAGTGCAGGGAACTACGAGCAGTACTTC.